Sequencing of this T cell receptor beta chain was carried out in a study of OX40 agonist ivuxolimab in advanced cancers. Study information: Participants averaged approximately 60 years of age (range roughly 23 to 79) and were over 75% male.

Trimming left V 8 bases short and J 2 bases short, with 9 bases between. Germline CDR1 MNHEY, CDR2 SMNVEV (reference sequence). The CDR3 covers 13 residues. Whole-study results and caveats: Some nonresponders additionally presented with little normalized T-cell clonal expansion.

This table comes from immunoSEQ multiplex PCR, and its TCRdb copy is limited to in-frame clones, with some not included. The sample has roughly 50,000 clones; about 92% are singletons. This clone came up a few times. No antigen is known for it. The sample here was CD4+ or CD8+ T cells sorted from blood, taken in a trial of the OX40 agonist ivuxolimab. The chain couples TRBV27 to TRBJ2-2, with D perhaps matching TRBD2 (6 bases). The receptor was derived from an adult with an advanced solid tumor such as melanoma, head and neck, liver or kidney cancer. The chain's CDR3 is CASRGYNTGELFF. CDR3 coding DNA: TGTGCCAGCCGGGGGTACAACACCGGGGAGCTGTTTTTT.